Each of the 21 T cell receptor beta chains below was sequenced from the same sample in a study of blood T cells in healthy people across ages. Together with a sample-barcoded 5' primer, a J-beta primer mix was included in a second PCR lasting about 6 to 11 cycles. TCRdb reprocessed the 5' RACE reads via MiXCR and lists one record per CDR3 protein. The table records around 1.5 million distinct CDR3 sequences, 55% to 75% of them present only once. Sequenced material: blood. The receptors were gathered from a man aged 18 to 30 in good health.

This chain links TRBV3-1 with TRBJ2-7, with no clear D. CDR3 length equals 15 residues. V was pared by 1 base and J by 5 bases, with 15 bases between. Germline V lookup: CDR1 LGHDT, CDR2 YNNKEL (reference sequence). CDR3 in amino acids: CASSQGPGVAHEQYF. As DNA, the CDR3 is TGTGCCAGCAGCCAAGGGCCGGGCGTAGCCCACGAGCAGTACTTC.

V and J are TRBV2 and TRBJ1-6; 9 bases align to TRBD1. Trimming cost V 6 bases and J 10 bases; bases outside gene matches: 7. Germline values: CDR1 SNHLY, CDR2 FYNNEI. CDR3 size: 14 residues. The CDR3 region has the DNA TGTGCCAGCAGCACCGGGACAGGGTTCTCACCCCTCCACTTT. Its protein is CASSTGTGFSPLHF.

On this clonotype: Sequence at one end of the junction differs from germline and may be a read error. V gene TRBV28 combines with J gene TRBJ2-7; D perhaps matches TRBD2 (5 bases). Germline CDR1 reads MDHEN; CDR2 reads SYDVKM. The CDR3 is 12 amino acids. CDR3 residues: CASSSGDYKQYF. The CDR3 DNA follows: TGTGCCAGCAGTTCGGGTGACTACAAGCAGTACTTC.

CDR3 amino acids: CASSQPQGRPNTGELFF. The DNA for the CDR3 is TGTGCCAGCAGCCAACCCCAGGGCCGTCCGAACACCGGGGAGCTGTTTTTT. V and J are TRBV3-1 and TRBJ2-2; tentatively, D is TRBD1 (5 bases). The V gene's germline CDR1 is LGHDT and CDR2 YNNKEL (reference sequence). The CDR3 runs to 17 residues. V lost 2 bases and J lost 0, with 13 bases in between.

Note on this clonotype: Germline and junction disagree at one end, which may indicate a read error. This chain connects TRBV28 to TRBJ1-6, with TRBD1 matching 7 bases. The CDR3 has 16 amino acids. Per germline, CDR1 MDHEN and CDR2 SYDVKM. In nucleotides, the CDR3 is TGTGCCAGCTCCGTATCGGGACAGATTCTAAATTCACCCCTCCGCTTT. It translates to CASSVSGQILNSPLRF.

The chain has TRBV11-2 and TRBJ1-4; no definite D call. The CDR3 extends over 15 amino acids. The germline V gene encodes CDR1 SGHAT and CDR2 FQNNGV. V lost 0 bases and J 5 bases, leaving 10 bases between the germline ends. The CDR3 DNA reads TGTGCCAGCAGCTTAGAGGTTGGGATGAATGAAAAACTGTTTTTT. Translating gives CASSLEVGMNEKLFF.

A few counts support this clonotype. This chain connects TRBV3-1 to TRBJ2-3, with D possibly being TRBD1 (5 bases). Deletions cut 0 bases from V and 4 bases from J, with 8 bases between. This CDR3 spans 14 amino acids. Germline assignment: CDR1 LGHDT and CDR2 YNNKEL (reference sequence). The DNA for the CDR3 is TGTGCCAGCAGCCAAGAAGGGGAACCAGATACGCAGTATTTT. It specifies CASSQEGEPDTQYF.

This clonotype was counted a few times. The V and J genes are TRBV3-1 and TRBJ1-5; perhaps TRBD1 as D (6 bases). The germline CDR1 and CDR2 sequences are LGHDT and YNNKEL (reference sequence). V lost 4 bases to trimming and J lost 0 bases, with 10 bases between them. The CDR3 consists of 15 residues. DNA of the CDR3: TGTGCCAGCAGCCCGACAGGAAATAGCAATCAGCCCCAGCATTTT. This gives the protein CASSPTGNSNQPQHF.

This clonotype was counted a few times. The chain combines TRBV7-2 with TRBJ2-7; TRBD1 might be the D (5 bases). V was clipped by 5 bases and J by 0 bases, with 8 bases between them. CDR1 and CDR2 (germline): SGHTA, FQGNSA. CDR3 length: 13 amino acids. The CDR3 sequence: CASSPDNSYEQYF. The DNA for the CDR3 is TGTGCCAGCAGCCCGGACAACTCCTACGAGCAGTACTTC.

The chain combines TRBV12-3 or TRBV12-4 with TRBJ2-1; D not certain. V lost 8 bases, J lost 9 bases, and 8 bases lay in between. This CDR3 comprises 10 residues. CDR3 in amino acids: CASFKGEQFF. In nucleotides, the CDR3 is TGTGCCAGCTTTAAGGGTGAGCAGTTCTTC.

The rearrangement links TRBV6-5 to TRBJ1-1; D gene ambiguous. The ends were cut back, 10 bases at V and 1 base at J, with 16 bases in the middle. CDR1 MNHEY and CDR2 SVGAGI come from the germline V gene. This CDR3 comprises 14 residues. The CDR3, as DNA: TGTGCCACCAGACCTGACGTTTGGAACACTGAAGCTTTCTTT. As protein: CATRPDVWNTEAFF.

This chain links TRBV6-1 with TRBJ2-7; TRBD1 matches at 10 bases. Per germline, CDR1 MNHNS and CDR2 SASEGT. CDR3 length: 15 amino acids. Germline trimming cut 5 bases from V and 3 bases from J; bases unmatched to any gene: 7. The CDR3 sequence: CASSTGTGANYEQYF. CDR3 in DNA: TGTGCCAGCAGTACCGGGACAGGGGCAAACTACGAGCAGTACTTC.

The CDR3 sequence is CASSLGLGTEQFF. The CDR3 bases are TGCGCCAGCAGCCTCGGACTTGGGACTGAGCAGTTCTTC. The V gene is TRBV4-3, the J gene TRBJ2-1, with D tentatively TRBD1 or TRBD2 (5 bases each). With 4 bases removed from V and 9 bases from J, the gap between germline ends came to 13 bases. The germline gives CDR1 LGHNA, CDR2 YSLEER. The CDR3 length is 13 residues.

This sequence joins TRBV27 and TRBJ2-4; tentative D call: TRBD2 (6 bases). The J call could be wrong; TRBJ2-7 is a better fit for the DNA end. CDR1 is MNHEY, CDR2 SMNVEV, per germline (reference sequence). The CDR3 loop spans 16 amino acids. CDR3 in DNA: TGTGCCAGCAACCCAGGAACAAGCGGGCCCAATGGCGAGCAGTACTTC. Protein sequence: CASNPGTSGPNGEQYF.

This chain links TRBV20-1 with TRBJ1-1, with D uncertain. Germline V gives CDR1 DFQATT, CDR2 SNEGSKA (reference sequence). V was trimmed by 3 bases and J by 2 bases, leaving 7 bases between them. The CDR3 consists of 12 residues. The CDR3 bases are TGCAGTGCTAGGGGGTCCAACACTGAAGCTTTCTTT. This translates into CSARGSNTEAFF.

This clonotype was picked up one time. The rearrangement uses TRBV7-9 and TRBJ2-1; no firm D call. The CDR3 loop spans 15 amino acids. Trimming took 2 bases from V and 8 from J, leaving 16 bases between them. Germline assignment: CDR1 SEHNR and CDR2 FQNEAQ (reference sequence). The CDR3 DNA reads TGTGCCAGCAGCTTAATGACAAGGCAAGAGGATGAGCAGTTCTTC. Translating gives CASSLMTRQEDEQFF.

The chain couples TRBV6-1 to TRBJ2-1; 8 bases are a match to TRBD2. The junction had 6 bases not matched to a gene; V was cut back by 8 bases and J by 6 bases. Germline V gene lookup returns CDR1 MNHNS and CDR2 SASEGT. The CDR3 is 13 amino acids. The CDR3 is CASALAGTNEQFF. The DNA for the CDR3 is TGTGCCAGCGCATTAGCGGGGACCAATGAGCAGTTCTTC.

This chain's CDR3 is CAIRGQTLENEQFF. CDR3 in DNA: TGTGCCATCAGAGGACAAACCTTGGAAAATGAGCAGTTCTTC. V and J are TRBV10-3 and TRBJ2-1; TRBD1 is a possible D gene (5 bases). Per the germline V gene, CDR1 is ENHRY and CDR2 is SYGVKD. The CDR3 totals 14 residues. Trimming left V 6 bases short and J 7 bases short, with 16 bases between.

A few counts support this clonotype. The rearrangement joins TRBV4-1 to TRBJ2-7; no reliable D call. Germline CDR1 MGHRA, CDR2 YSYEKL. This CDR3 region has 13 residues. V was pared by 4 bases and J by 6 bases, with 13 bases between. The CDR3 nucleotides are TGCGCCAGCAGCCTAAAGTCCTCAGGCGAGCAGTACTTC. It yields the protein CASSLKSSGEQYF.

The chain links TRBV7-6 to TRBJ2-7, with D perhaps matching TRBD1 (6 bases). The CDR3 runs 14 residues. V lost 5 bases, J lost 4 bases, and 15 bases lay in between. Per the germline V gene, CDR1 is SGHVS and CDR2 is FNYEAQ. The CDR3 loop is CASSPHRVEYEQYF. CDR3 nucleotides: TGTGCCAGCAGCCCACACAGGGTGGAATACGAGCAGTACTTC.

V usage is TRBV6-2 or TRBV6-3 and J usage is TRBJ2-1; D is possibly TRBD1 (5 bases). V lost 5 bases and J lost 8, with 19 bases in between. Germline V gene sequence: CDR1 MNHEY, CDR2 SVGEGT. The CDR3 extends over 15 amino acids. CDR3 sequence: CASSSPGHPRDEQFF. The CDR3 nucleotides read TGTGCCAGCAGTAGTCCTGGACACCCTAGGGATGAGCAGTTCTTC.